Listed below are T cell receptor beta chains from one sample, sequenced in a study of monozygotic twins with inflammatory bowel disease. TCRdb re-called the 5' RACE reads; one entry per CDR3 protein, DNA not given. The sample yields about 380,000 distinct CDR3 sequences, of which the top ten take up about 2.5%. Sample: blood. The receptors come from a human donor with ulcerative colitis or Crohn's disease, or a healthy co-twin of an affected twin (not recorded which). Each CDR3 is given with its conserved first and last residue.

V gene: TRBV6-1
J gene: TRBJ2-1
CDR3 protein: CAVEDSPPNEQFF

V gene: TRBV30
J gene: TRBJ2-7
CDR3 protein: CAWRIKGTGIYEQYF

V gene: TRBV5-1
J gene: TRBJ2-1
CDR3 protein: CASWEDYNEQFF

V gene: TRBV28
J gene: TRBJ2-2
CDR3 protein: CASSTSTTGGGELFF

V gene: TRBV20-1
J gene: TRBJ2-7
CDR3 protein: CSANRDRGYEQYF

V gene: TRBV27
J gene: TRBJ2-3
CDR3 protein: CASSLLGLSSGYLTDTQYF

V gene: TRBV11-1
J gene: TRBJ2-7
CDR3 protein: CASSSHSGVSYEQYF

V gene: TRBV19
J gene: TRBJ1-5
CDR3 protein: CASSILPRDHQPQHF

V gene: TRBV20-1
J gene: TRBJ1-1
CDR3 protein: CSARDRRVNTEAFF

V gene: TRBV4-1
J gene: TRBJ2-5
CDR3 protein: CASSQPPEVERLETQYF

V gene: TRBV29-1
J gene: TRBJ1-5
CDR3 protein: CSVEVLGQINQPQHF

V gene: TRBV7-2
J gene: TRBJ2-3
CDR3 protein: CASARGRGPDTQYF

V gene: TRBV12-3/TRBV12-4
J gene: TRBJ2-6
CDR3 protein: CASSLHSTRSGANVLTF

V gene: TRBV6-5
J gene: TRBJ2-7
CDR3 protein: CASSYSIRGIYEQYF

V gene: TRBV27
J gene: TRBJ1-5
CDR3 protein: CASSPTPGEGRIYQPQHF

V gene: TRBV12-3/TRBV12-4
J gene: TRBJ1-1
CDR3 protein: CASSPGQGRVNTEAFF

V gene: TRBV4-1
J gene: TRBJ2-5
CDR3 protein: CASSQERQETQYF

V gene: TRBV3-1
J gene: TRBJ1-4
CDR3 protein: CASSPRTGGAQKLFF

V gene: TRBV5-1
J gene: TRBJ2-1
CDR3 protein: CASSLAGQSYNEQFF

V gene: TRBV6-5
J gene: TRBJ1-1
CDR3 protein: CASSRDMNTEAFF